This T cell receptor (beta chain) was retrieved from a study of T cells in localized non-small cell lung cancer. This CDR3 is built from 16 residues. CDR1 MNHEY and CDR2 SMNVEV come from the germline V gene (reference sequence). V was cut by 0 bases and J by 2 bases, with 11 bases left in between. A word on this clone: Antigen specificity is unknown.

Here immunoSEQ multiplex PCR was the method, and the copy in TCRdb shows in-frame clones only, minus some. Of roughly 34,000 clones listed, 85% to 90% are singletons. Broader study findings: In the blood, greater T cell density corresponded to longer overall survival. Uninvolved adjacent lung had higher T cell clonality than tumor and all other tissues.

The source was peripheral blood, collected before any cancer treatment. The origin of this receptor is an older male donor with stage III lung adenocarcinoma. This chain uses TRBV27 with TRBJ2-1, with D maybe TRBD1 (5 bases). The CDR3 reads CASSLSGRVPYNEQFF. CDR3 DNA sequence: TGTGCCAGCAGTTTATCGGGCAGGGTTCCCTACAATGAGCAGTTCTTC.